Each of the 14 T cell receptor beta chains below was sequenced from the same sample in a study of beta chain features in type 1 diabetes. All of the isolated RNA was reverse transcribed, so expressed TCRB transcripts were sequenced. Clones were sequenced by immunoSEQ multiplex PCR, and TCRdb holds only the in-frame ones, with some missing. The sample records roughly 150,000 clones, roughly 11% being singletons. The sequencing sample was made of central memory CD4+ T cells from blood. These receptors were obtained from a man younger than 35 in good health.

The chain is built from TRBV6-1 and TRBJ1-2; D gene uncertain. The CDR3 has 10 amino acids. V was clipped by 2 bases and J by 5 bases, with 0 bases between them. The germline V gene has CDR1 MNHNS and CDR2 SASEGT. In nucleotides, the CDR3 is TGTGCCAGCAGTGAATATGGCTACACCTTC. This sequence encodes CASSEYGYTF.

This clone was observed a few times. The chain uses TRBV7-2 and TRBJ2-1; 10 bases line up with TRBD2. V gave up 1 base and J gave up 4 bases; unmatched junction bases: 13. The CDR3 is made up of 19 amino acids. CDR1 and CDR2 (germline): SGHTA, FQGNSA. Written as DNA, the CDR3 is TGTGCCAGCAGCTTAGGTGCTAGCGGGGGAAACCGGGGTTACAATGAGCAGTTCTTC. Its translation is CASSLGASGGNRGYNEQFF.

The genes are TRBV10-3 and TRBJ2-3; D possibly corresponds to TRBD2 (5 bases). The CDR3 runs to 15 residues. Germline-derived CDR1 and CDR2 are ENHRY and SYGVKD. V gave up 7 bases and J gave up 1 base, with 15 bases separating them. As DNA, the CDR3 is TGTGCCATCACTCCGGGCGGGTCTCGCACAGATACGCAGTATTTT. This sequence encodes CAITPGGSRTDTQYF.

The chain combines TRBV7-2 with TRBJ2-2; 8 bases map to TRBD1. In germline, CDR1 is SGHTA, CDR2 FQGNSA. The CDR3 is 17 residues long. Trimming cost V 2 bases and J 0 bases; bases outside gene matches: 5. The CDR3 is CASSLRGDRTNTGELFF. CDR3 sequence (DNA): TGTGCCAGCAGCTTAAGGGGGGACAGGACGAACACCGGGGAGCTGTTTTTT.

This clone was counted many times. This chain joins TRBV30 and TRBJ2-7; 10 bases agree with TRBD2. Germline assignment: CDR1 GTSNPN and CDR2 SVGIG (reference sequence). Germline trimming cut 7 bases from V and 1 base from J; bases unmatched to any gene: 10. The CDR3 contains 15 residues. The CDR3 reads CASYSWTSGSYEQYF. The DNA of the CDR3 is TGTGCCTCATACTCCTGGACTAGCGGATCCTACGAGCAGTACTTC.

This clone was detected only a few times. The chain has TRBV5-5 and TRBJ2-7; 8 bases match TRBD2. The CDR3 runs 13 residues. Germline CDR1 SGHKS, CDR2 YYEKEE (reference sequence). V trimming: 4 bases; J trimming: 3 bases; junction bases outside the gene matches: 3. The CDR3 DNA reads as TGTGCCAGCAGCCAAGCGGGGGACTACGAGCAGTACTTC. As protein: CASSQAGDYEQYF.

The chain joins TRBV9 to TRBJ2-1; D tentatively fits TRBD1 or TRBD2 (6 bases each). The germline gives CDR1 SGDLS, CDR2 YYNGEE. Deletions cut 4 bases from V and 5 bases from J, with 13 bases between. The CDR3 totals 14 residues. CDR3 sequence: CASSYLGGNNEQFF. Here the CDR3 DNA reads TGTGCCAGCAGCTACCTCGGGGGCAACAATGAGCAGTTCTTC.

This clone was recorded a few times. V is TRBV7-9 and J is TRBJ1-5; the D gene is possibly TRBD1 (6 bases). Germline CDR1 and CDR2: SEHNR and FQNEAQ (reference sequence). V lost 3 bases to trimming and J lost 1 base, with 13 bases between them. The CDR3 is 16 residues long. The CDR3 DNA is TGTGCCAGCAGCTTCTCGGGGACAACCAGCAATCAGCCCCAGCATTTT. Translation: CASSFSGTTSNQPQHF. The whole variable domain, remainder taken from reference TRBV7-9 and TRBJ1-5, is DTGVSQNPRHKITKRGQNVTFRCDPISEHNRLYWYRQTLGQGPEFLTYFQNEAQLEKSRLLSDRFSAERPKGSFSTLEIQRTEQGDSAMYLCASSFSGTTSNQPQHFGDGTRLSIL.

The sample holds many counts of this clone. The rearrangement uses TRBV29-1 and TRBJ2-3; 12 bases map to TRBD2. The CDR3 covers 15 residues. J gave up 0 bases and V 5 bases, and 3 bases lay outside the gene matches. Looked up from germline, CDR1 is SQVTM and CDR2 is ANQGSEA. As DNA, the CDR3 is TGCAGCGTTAAAGGGACTAGCGGGAGCACAGATACGCAGTATTTT. It yields the protein CSVKGTSGSTDTQYF.

This clone was seen more than once but under ten times. CDR3 in DNA: TGTGCCAGCTCCGGACCAGACTCCTACGAGCAGTACTTC. Encoded protein: CASSGPDSYEQYF. The V and J genes are TRBV18 and TRBJ2-7; D gene unclear. The CDR3 has 13 residues. Germline lookup yields CDR1 KGHSH and CDR2 LQKENI. Deletions cut 6 bases from V and 0 bases from J, with 9 bases between.

This clone has a count of ten or more. The genes are TRBV7-8 and TRBJ2-7; no firm D call. The CDR3 contains 13 residues. In germline, CDR1 is SGHVS, CDR2 FQNEAQ. V was shortened by 5 bases and J by 7 bases, with 15 bases between the two germline ends. The CDR3 protein is CASSPPSLWEQYF. CDR3 bases: TGTGCCAGCAGCCCGCCCTCGCTTTGGGAGCAGTACTTC.

This clone turned up a few times. V gene TRBV4-1 combines with J gene TRBJ1-1; D remains unclear. This CDR3 has 16 residues. V shed 0 bases and J shed 0 bases, with 11 bases lying between them. Germline V gives CDR1 MGHRA, CDR2 YSYEKL. This CDR3 reads CASSQDRRALNTEAFF. In DNA, the CDR3 is TGCGCCAGCAGCCAAGATAGGAGGGCCTTGAACACTGAAGCTTTCTTT.

V gene TRBV27 combines with J gene TRBJ1-2; D possibly corresponds to TRBD1 (5 bases). The germline V gene has CDR1 MNHEY and CDR2 SMNVEV (reference sequence). The CDR3 has 14 amino acids. Deletions cut 2 bases from V and 6 bases from J, with 13 bases between. The CDR3 reads CASSLKWQGDGYTF. CDR3 sequence (DNA): TGTGCCAGCAGTTTAAAGTGGCAGGGAGATGGCTACACCTTC.

The sample holds a few counts of this clone. This chain connects TRBV9 to TRBJ2-2, with 10 bases that match TRBD2. Germline V gene data show CDR1 as SGDLS and CDR2 as YYNGEE. V was pared by 4 bases and J by 4 bases, with 4 bases of the junction left unmatched. The CDR3 length is 15 residues. The CDR3 nucleotides are TGTGCCAGCAGCACTAGCGGGATTGGCACCGGGGAGCTGTTTTTT. Its translation is CASSTSGIGTGELFF.